Listed below are T cell receptor beta chains from one sample, sequenced in a study of T cells in Graves' hyperthyroidism and ophthalmopathy. TCRdb independently ran MiXCR on the multiplex PCR reads; one entry per CDR3 protein. Here the sample spans 600,000 to 900,000 distinct CDR3 sequences, about 16% being singletons. Sample: blood. These receptors originate from a man aged 18-30 years with Graves' hyperthyroidism. Each CDR3 is given with its conserved first and last residue. The order of the fields is J gene, clone size, D gene, V gene, CDR3 protein, CDR3 DNA. The D gene is left open where the match is weak. Size tells how often a clone was seen (once, few, many) or the class of an expanded clone, and some rows leave it out.

TRBJ2-7	few	TRBD2	TRBV4-2	CASSVRYGLAGGSEQYF	TGTGCCAGCAGCGTCCGATATGGACTAGCGGGAGGTTCCGAGCAGTACTTC
TRBJ2-3	many	.	TRBV20-1	CSAQEGRKNTDTQYF	TGCAGTGCTCAGGAGGGCAGGAAAAACACAGATACGCAGTATTTT
TRBJ1-1	many	.	TRBV12-3/TRBV12-4	CASSWDFRAFF	TGTGCCAGCAGTTGGGACTTTCGGGCTTTCTTT
TRBJ2-7	.	.	TRBV27	CASSRGTVYEQYF	TGTGCCAGCAGCCGGGGCACGGTCTACGAGCAGTACTTC
TRBJ2-1	many	.	TRBV12-3/TRBV12-4	CASRGTGGRREQFF	TGTGCCAGCAGGGGTACGGGGGGCAGACGTGAGCAGTTCTTC
TRBJ2-2	many	.	TRBV7-2	CASSLAFRGAGTGELFF	TGTGCCAGCAGCTTAGCCTTTCGGGGGGCAGGCACCGGGGAGCTGTTTTTT
TRBJ1-2	.	.	TRBV19	CASSNGRLNYTF	TGTGCCAGTAGTAACGGACGCCTCAACTACACCTTC
TRBJ2-1	.	.	TRBV6-2/TRBV6-3	CASTDLRVAEQFF	TGTGCCAGCACCGACCTGAGAGTTGCCGAGCAGTTCTTC
TRBJ2-6	many	.	TRBV20-1	CSASPTGPGANVLTF	TGCAGTGCTAGCCCTACAGGGCCCGGGGCCAACGTCCTGACTTTC
TRBJ2-3	.	TRBD1	TRBV9	CASSPGQVGDTQYF	TGTGCCAGCAGCCCAGGACAGGTTGGAGATACGCAGTATTTT
TRBJ2-3	many	.	TRBV27	CASSFSLAQLTDTQYF	TGTGCCAGCAGTTTCTCCCTAGCGCAGCTAACAGATACGCAGTATTTT
TRBJ2-7	many	.	TRBV20-1	CSAREAPWEQYF	TGCAGTGCTAGAGAGGCCCCTTGGGAGCAGTACTTC
TRBJ2-7	many	TRBD1	TRBV18	CASSPDRGGEQYF	TGTGCCAGCTCACCCGACAGGGGCGGCGAGCAGTACTTC
TRBJ2-5	many	.	TRBV24-1	CATSATGETQYF	TGTGCCACCAGTGCGACGGGAGAGACCCAGTACTTC
TRBJ2-7	few	TRBD2	TRBV6-1	CASPSSGSIPKQYF	TGTGCCAGCCCCTCTAGCGGGAGTATTCCAAAGCAGTACTTC
TRBJ2-5	many	TRBD1	TRBV20-1	CSARIGQGARETQYF	TGCAGTGCTAGAATCGGACAGGGGGCACGAGAGACCCAGTACTTC
TRBJ2-5	many	TRBD2	TRBV30	CAWSGLAGLETQYF	TGTGCCTGGAGTGGACTAGCGGGACTAGAGACCCAGTACTTC
TRBJ2-1	many	TRBD2	TRBV2	CASRHRGSGISEQFF	TGTGCCAGCAGACACCGGGGTAGCGGGATAAGTGAGCAGTTCTTC
TRBJ2-2	many	.	TRBV11-1	CASSVNRDGGELFF	TGTGCCAGCAGCGTTAACAGGGATGGCGGGGAGCTGTTTTTT
TRBJ1-5	few	TRBD1	TRBV5-5	CASSSTGGKQPQHF	TGTGCCAGCAGCTCAACAGGGGGAAAGCAGCCCCAGCATTTT
TRBJ1-4	.	TRBD1	TRBV28	CASSFPYRTGLNEKLFF	TGTGCCAGCAGCTTCCCATACAGGACAGGGCTTAATGAAAAACTGTTTTTT
TRBJ2-1	many	.	TRBV12-3/TRBV12-4	CASSTDSGEQFF	TGTGCCAGCAGTACTGACTCGGGGGAGCAGTTCTTC
TRBJ2-1	many	TRBD1	TRBV20-1	CSARGLGTGSDEQFF	TGCAGTGCTAGAGGCCTAGGGACAGGGTCGGATGAGCAGTTCTTC
TRBJ2-1	many	.	TRBV20-1	CSATRLVENEQFF	TGCAGTGCTACCCGACTAGTAGAGAATGAGCAGTTCTTC
TRBJ2-1	.	.	TRBV5-1	CASSLDGQEQFF	TGCGCCAGCAGCTTGGATGGTCAGGAGCAGTTCTTC
TRBJ2-5	.	.	TRBV15	CATSRRGRAGETQYF	TGTGCCACCAGCAGGAGGGGCAGGGCGGGGGAGACCCAGTACTTC
TRBJ2-7	few	.	TRBV10-3	CAIRETGSYEQYF	TGTGCCATCAGGGAGACAGGTTCCTACGAGCAGTACTTC
TRBJ1-5	.	TRBD1	TRBV10-3	CAIGPGQGQSNQPQHF	TGTGCCATCGGACCGGGACAGGGTCAAAGCAATCAGCCCCAGCATTTT
TRBJ2-7	many	TRBD2	TRBV28	CASRGFRGRDPYEQYF	TGTGCCAGCAGGGGGTTTCGGGGGAGGGACCCCTACGAGCAGTACTTC
TRBJ2-3	.	TRBD1	TRBV18	CASSRTGADTQYF	TGTGCCAGCAGCAGGACAGGGGCCGATACGCAGTATTTT
TRBJ1-1	many	.	TRBV4-2	CASSQAGDQDENTEAFF	TGTGCCAGCAGCCAAGCCGGGGATCAGGACGAGAACACTGAAGCTTTCTTT
TRBJ2-3	once	.	TRBV27	CASSPRPEGYADTQYF	TGTGCCAGCAGTCCACGACCGGAGGGTTACGCAGATACGCAGTATTTT
TRBJ1-3	.	.	TRBV7-9	CASSYQSGNTIYF	TGTGCCAGCAGCTATCAGAGTGGAAACACCATATATTTT
TRBJ2-1	many	TRBD2	TRBV28	CASSFPLLAGNSPEQFF	TGTGCCAGCAGTTTCCCCCTCCTAGCGGGAAATTCCCCTGAGCAGTTCTTC
TRBJ2-3	.	TRBD2	TRBV27	CASRPTSGSSDTQYF	TGTGCCAGCAGACCGACTAGCGGGAGTTCCGATACGCAGTATTTT
TRBJ2-5	.	.	TRBV7-2	CASLTNVAEQGQETQYF	TGTGCCAGCCTCACAAACGTAGCGGAACAGGGCCAAGAGACCCAGTACTTC
TRBJ2-6	few	.	TRBV18	CASSPVSSGANVLTF	TGTGCCAGCTCACCAGTTTCCTCTGGGGCCAACGTCCTGACTTTC
TRBJ2-1	many	TRBD2	TRBV24-1	CATSLAGGPDEQFF	TGTGCCACTTCGCTAGCGGGAGGGCCTGATGAGCAGTTCTTC
TRBJ2-1	many	.	TRBV2	CASNVENNEQFF	TGTGCCAGCAATGTGGAAAACAATGAGCAGTTCTTC
TRBJ2-5	many	.	TRBV7-8	CASSPIEVFETQYF	TGTGCCAGCAGCCCCATTGAGGTATTCGAGACCCAGTACTTC